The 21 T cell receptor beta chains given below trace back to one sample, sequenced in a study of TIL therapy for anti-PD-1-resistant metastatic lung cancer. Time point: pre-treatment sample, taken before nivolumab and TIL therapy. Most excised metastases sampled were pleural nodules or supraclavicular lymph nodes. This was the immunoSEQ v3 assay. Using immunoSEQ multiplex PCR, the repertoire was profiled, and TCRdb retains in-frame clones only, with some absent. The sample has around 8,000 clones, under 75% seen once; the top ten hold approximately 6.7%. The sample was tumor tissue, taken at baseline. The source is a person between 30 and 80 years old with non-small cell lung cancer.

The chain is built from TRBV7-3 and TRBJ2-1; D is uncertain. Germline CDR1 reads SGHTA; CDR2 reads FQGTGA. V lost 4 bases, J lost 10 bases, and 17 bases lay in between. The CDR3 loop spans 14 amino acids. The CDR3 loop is CASSSLDPPREQFF. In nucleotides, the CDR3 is TGTGCCAGCAGCTCCCTGGACCCCCCTAGAGAGCAGTTCTTC.

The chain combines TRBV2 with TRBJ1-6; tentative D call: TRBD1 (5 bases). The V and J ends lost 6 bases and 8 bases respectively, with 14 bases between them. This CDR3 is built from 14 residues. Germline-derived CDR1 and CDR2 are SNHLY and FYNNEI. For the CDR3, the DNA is TGTGCCAGCAGGACCGGGACGGAAGATTCACCCCTCCACTTT. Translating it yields CASRTGTEDSPLHF.

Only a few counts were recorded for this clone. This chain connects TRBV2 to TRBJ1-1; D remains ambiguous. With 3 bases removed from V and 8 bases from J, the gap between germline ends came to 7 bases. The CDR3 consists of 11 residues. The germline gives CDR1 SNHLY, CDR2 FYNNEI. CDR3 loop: CASSDGSEAFF. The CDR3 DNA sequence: TGTGCCAGCAGTGACGGTAGCGAAGCTTTCTTT.

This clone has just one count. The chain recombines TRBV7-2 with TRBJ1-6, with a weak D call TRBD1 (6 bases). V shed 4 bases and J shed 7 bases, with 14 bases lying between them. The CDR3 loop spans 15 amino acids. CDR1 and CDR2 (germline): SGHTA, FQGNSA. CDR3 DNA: TGTGCCAGCAGCTCAGAAACAGGGTTCAATTCACCCCTCCACTTT. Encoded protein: CASSSETGFNSPLHF.

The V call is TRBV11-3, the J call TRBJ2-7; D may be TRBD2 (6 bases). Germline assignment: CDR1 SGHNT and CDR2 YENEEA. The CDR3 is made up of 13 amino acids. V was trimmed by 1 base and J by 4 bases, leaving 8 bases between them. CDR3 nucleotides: TGTGCCAGCAGCTTAGGACTAGAGTACGAGCAGTACTTC. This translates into CASSLGLEYEQYF.

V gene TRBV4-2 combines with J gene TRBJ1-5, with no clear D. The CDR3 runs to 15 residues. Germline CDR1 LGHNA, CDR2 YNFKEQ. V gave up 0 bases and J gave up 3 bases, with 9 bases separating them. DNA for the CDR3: TGTGCCAGCAGCCAAGAGGTCAGGCCCAATCAGCCCCAGCATTTT. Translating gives CASSQEVRPNQPQHF.

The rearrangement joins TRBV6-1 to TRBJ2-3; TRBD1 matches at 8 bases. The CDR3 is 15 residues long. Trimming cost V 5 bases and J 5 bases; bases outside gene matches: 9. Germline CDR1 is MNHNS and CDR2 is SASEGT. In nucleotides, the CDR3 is TGTGCCAGCAGTACCCGGACAGGGAGTGAAGATACGCAGTATTTT. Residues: CASSTRTGSEDTQYF.

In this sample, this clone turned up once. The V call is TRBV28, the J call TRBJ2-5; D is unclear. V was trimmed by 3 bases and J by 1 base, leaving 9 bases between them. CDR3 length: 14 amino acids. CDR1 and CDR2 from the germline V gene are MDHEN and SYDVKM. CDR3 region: CASSFLAAQETQYF. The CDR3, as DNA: TGTGCCAGCAGTTTCTTAGCAGCCCAAGAGACCCAGTACTTC. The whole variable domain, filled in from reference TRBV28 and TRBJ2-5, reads DVKVTQSSRYLVKRTGEKVFLECVQDMDHENMFWYRQDPGLGLRLIYFSYDVKMKEKGDIPEGYSVSREKKERFSLILESASTNQTSMYLCASSFLAAQETQYFGPGTRLLVL.

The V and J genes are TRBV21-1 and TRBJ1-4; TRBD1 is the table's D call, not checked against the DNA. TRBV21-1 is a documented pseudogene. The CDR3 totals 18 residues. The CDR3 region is CASSKMPWWGRCEEKLFF. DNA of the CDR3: TGTGCCAGCAGCAAAATGCCCTGGTGGGGCAGGTGTGAGGAAAAACTGTTTTTT.

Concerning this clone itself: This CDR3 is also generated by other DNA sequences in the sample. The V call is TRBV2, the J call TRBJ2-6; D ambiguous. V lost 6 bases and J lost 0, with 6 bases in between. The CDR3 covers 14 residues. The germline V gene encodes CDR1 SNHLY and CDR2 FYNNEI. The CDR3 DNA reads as TGTGCCAGCAGGAAGTCCTCTGGGGCCAACGTCCTGACTTTC. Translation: CASRKSSGANVLTF.

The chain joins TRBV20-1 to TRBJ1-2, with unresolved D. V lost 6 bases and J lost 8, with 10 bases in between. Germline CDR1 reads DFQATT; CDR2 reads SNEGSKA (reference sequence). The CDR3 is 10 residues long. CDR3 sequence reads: CSALPGGYTF. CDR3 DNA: TGCAGTGCGCTTCCAGGCGGCTACACCTTC.

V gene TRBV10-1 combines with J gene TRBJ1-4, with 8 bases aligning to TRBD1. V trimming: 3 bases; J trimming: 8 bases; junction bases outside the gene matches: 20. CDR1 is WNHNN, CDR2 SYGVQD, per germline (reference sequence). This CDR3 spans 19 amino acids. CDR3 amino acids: CASSEPSGGPTGVDEKLFF. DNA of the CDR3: TGCGCCAGCAGTGAACCGAGCGGGGGGCCGACAGGGGTGGACGAAAAACTGTTTTTT.

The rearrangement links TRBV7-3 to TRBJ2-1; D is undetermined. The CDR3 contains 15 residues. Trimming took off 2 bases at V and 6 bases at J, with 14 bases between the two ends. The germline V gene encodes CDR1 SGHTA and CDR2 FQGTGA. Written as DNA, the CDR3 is TGTGCCAGCAGCTTATCGTCTAGGCACTCCAATGAGCAGTTCTTC. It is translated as CASSLSSRHSNEQFF.

DNA for the CDR3: TGTGCCAGCAGTTCTACTGGTGGGGTGGAGACCCAGTACTTC. Its translation: CASSSTGGVETQYF. This sequence joins TRBV28 and TRBJ2-5; D is ambiguous. CDR3 size: 14 residues. From germline, CDR1 is MDHEN and CDR2 SYDVKM. V was cut by 4 bases and J by 5 bases, with 14 bases left in between.

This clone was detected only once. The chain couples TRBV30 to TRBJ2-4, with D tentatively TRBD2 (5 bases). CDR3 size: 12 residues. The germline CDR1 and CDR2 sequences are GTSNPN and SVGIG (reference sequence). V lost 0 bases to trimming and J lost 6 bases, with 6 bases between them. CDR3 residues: CAWSVGGNIQYF. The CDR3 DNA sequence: TGTGCCTGGAGTGTCGGAGGAAACATTCAGTACTTC. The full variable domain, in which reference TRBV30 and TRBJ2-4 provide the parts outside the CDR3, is SQTIHQWPATLVQPVGSPLSLECTVEGTSNPNLYWYRQAAGRGLQLLFYSVGIGQISSEVPQNLSASRPQDRQFILSSKKLLLSDSGFYLCAWSVGGNIQYFGAGTRLSVL.

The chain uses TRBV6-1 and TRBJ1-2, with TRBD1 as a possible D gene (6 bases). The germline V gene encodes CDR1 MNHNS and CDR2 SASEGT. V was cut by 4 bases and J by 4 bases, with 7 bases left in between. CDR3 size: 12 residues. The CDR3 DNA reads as TGTGCCAGCAGTGGACAGGTCTATGGCTACACCTTC. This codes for CASSGQVYGYTF.

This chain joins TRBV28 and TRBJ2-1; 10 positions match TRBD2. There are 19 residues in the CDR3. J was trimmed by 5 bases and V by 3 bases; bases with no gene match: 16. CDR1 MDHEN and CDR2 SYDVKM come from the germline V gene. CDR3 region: CASSFGPSGSSRGHNEQFF. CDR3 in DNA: TGTGCCAGCAGTTTTGGGCCTAGCGGGAGCTCCCGAGGCCACAATGAGCAGTTCTTC.

The DNA of the CDR3 is TGTGCCTGGACTAGCGGCAACTACGAGCAGTACTTC. It translates to CAWTSGNYEQYF. V and J are TRBV30 and TRBJ2-7, with 7 bases matching TRBD2. The CDR3 loop spans 12 amino acids. V dropped 4 bases and J dropped 3; count of bases not matched to a gene: 3. Germline CDR1 is GTSNPN and CDR2 is SVGIG (reference sequence).

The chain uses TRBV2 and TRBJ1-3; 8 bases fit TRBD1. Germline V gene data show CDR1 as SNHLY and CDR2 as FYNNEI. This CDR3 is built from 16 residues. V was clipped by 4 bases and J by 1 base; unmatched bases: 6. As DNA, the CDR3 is TGTGCCAGCAGTGCTCGTAACAGGGGGTCTGGAAACACCATATATTTT. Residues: CASSARNRGSGNTIYF.

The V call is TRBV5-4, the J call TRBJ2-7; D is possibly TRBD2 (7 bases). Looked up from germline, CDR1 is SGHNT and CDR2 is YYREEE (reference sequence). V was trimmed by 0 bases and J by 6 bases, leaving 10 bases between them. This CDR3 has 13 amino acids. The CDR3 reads CASSLGGGGEQYF. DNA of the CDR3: TGTGCCAGCAGCTTGGGGGGAGGGGGCGAGCAGTACTTC.

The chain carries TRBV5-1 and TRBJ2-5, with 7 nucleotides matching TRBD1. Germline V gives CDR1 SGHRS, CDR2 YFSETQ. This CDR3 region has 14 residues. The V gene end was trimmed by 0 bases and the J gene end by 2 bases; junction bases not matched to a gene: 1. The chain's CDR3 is CASSLVQGQETQYF. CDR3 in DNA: TGCGCCAGCAGCTTGGTACAGGGGCAAGAGACCCAGTACTTC.